This TCR beta chain was sequenced for a study of cytomegalovirus exposure and HLA in healthy donors. Study-wide findings and caveats: Later analysis reportedly placed an Asian-associated ancestry cluster below the approximately 680-donor mean in N-insertions.

V gave up 6 bases and J gave up 2 bases; unmatched junction bases: 4. CDR1 is SGHRS and CDR2 is YFSETQ in the germline V gene. CDR3 size: 16 residues. About this clone itself: Its antigen is not known.

The PCR had 60 Vbeta and 13 Jbeta primers. Generated by immunoSEQ multiplex PCR, the TCRdb table keeps only in-frame clones and is missing some. The sample has around 130,000 clones, about 74% seen once. The V call is TRBV5-1, the J call TRBJ2-6; TRBD1 matches 11 bases. The TCR originated in a woman aged 45-65 years in good health and CMV-seropositive. The sequencing sample was made of PBMCs. The CDR3 is CASTGQGAAGANVLTF. The CDR3 DNA reads as TGCGCCAGCACTGGACAGGGGGCTGCTGGGGCCAACGTCCTGACTTTC.